The following is a T cell receptor beta chain sequence with its context. With 0 bases clipped from V and 5 bases from J, the junction kept 4 bases outside the gene matches. The CDR3 totals 14 residues. CDR1 and CDR2 (germline): SGDLS, YYNGEE. Under the authors' procedure: Using reference gene primer amplification, nucleated cell counts were estimated. Profiling relied on immunoSEQ multiplex PCR, and the TCRdb table lists in-frame clones only, not all of them. That table supplies the V and J calls and clone size; D and trimming were determined from the DNA. The sample lists some 150,000 clones; approximately 84% were seen once. The data belong to a study of blood T cell repertoires in COVID-19. The wider study: Acute and convalescent COVID-19 specimens originated in the United States, Italy and Spain. PBMCs, B-cell-depleted T cells, or T cells were the source of the cDNA or gDNA that made up the material.

This receptor was taken from a human donor in a cohort sampled during active COVID-19. The J gene is TRBJ1-1, the V gene TRBV9, with 7 bases identical to TRBD1. Sequenced sample: peripheral blood. CDR3 region: CASSVAAGGTEAFF. The DNA for the CDR3 is TGTGCCAGCAGCGTAGCGGCAGGGGGTACTGAAGCTTTCTTT.